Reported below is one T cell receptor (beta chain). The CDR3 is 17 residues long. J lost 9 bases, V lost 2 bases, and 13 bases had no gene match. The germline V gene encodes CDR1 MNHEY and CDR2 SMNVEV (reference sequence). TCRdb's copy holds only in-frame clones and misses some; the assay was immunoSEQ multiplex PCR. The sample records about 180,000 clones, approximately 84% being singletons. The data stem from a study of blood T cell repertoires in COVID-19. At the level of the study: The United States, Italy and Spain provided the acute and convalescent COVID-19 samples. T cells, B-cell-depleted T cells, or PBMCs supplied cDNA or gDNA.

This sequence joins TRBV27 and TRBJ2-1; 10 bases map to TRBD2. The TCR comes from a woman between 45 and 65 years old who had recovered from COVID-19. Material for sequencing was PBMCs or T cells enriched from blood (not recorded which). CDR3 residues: CASSLKPLSGRGSEQFF. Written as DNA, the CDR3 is TGTGCCAGCAGTTTAAAACCCCTCAGCGGGAGGGGATCTGAGCAGTTCTTC.